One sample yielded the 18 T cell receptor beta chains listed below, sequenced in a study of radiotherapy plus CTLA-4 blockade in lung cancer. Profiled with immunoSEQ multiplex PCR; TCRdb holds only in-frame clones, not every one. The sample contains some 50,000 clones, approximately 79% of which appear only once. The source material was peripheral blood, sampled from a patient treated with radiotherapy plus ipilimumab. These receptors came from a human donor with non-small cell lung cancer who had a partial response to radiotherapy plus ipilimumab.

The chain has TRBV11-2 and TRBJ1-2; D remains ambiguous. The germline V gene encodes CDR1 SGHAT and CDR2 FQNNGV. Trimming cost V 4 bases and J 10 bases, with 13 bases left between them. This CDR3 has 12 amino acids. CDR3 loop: CASSSLTGVYTF. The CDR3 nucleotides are TGTGCCAGCAGCTCTTTGACCGGGGTCTACACCTTC.

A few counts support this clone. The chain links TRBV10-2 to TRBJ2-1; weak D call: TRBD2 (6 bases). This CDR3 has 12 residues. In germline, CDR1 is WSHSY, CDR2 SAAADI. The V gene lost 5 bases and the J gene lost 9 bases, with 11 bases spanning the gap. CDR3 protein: CASSWIGGEQFF. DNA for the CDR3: TGCGCCAGCAGTTGGATCGGGGGTGAGCAGTTCTTC.

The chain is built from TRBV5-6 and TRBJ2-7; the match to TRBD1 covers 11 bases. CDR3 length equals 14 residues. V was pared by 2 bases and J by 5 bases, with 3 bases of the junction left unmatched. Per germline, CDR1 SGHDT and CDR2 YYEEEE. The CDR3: CASSFGTGGNEQYF. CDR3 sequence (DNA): TGTGCCAGCAGCTTCGGGACAGGGGGGAACGAGCAGTACTTC.

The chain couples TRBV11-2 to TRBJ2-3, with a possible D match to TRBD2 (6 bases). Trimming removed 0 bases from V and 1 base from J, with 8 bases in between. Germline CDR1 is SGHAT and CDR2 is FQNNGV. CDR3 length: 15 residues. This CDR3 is CASSLEWGGTDTQYF. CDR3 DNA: TGTGCCAGCAGCTTAGAGTGGGGGGGCACAGATACGCAGTATTTT. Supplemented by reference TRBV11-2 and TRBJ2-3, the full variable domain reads EAGVAQSPRYKIIEKRQSVAFWCNPISGHATLYWYQQILGQGPKLLIQFQNNGVVDDSQLPKDRFSAERLKGVDSTLKIQPAKLEDSAVYLCASSLEWGGTDTQYFGPGTRLTVL.

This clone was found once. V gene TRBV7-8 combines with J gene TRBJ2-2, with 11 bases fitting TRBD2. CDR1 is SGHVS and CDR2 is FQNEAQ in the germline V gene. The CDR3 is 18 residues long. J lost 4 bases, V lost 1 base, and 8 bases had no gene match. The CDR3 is CASSLVVAGGLGTGELFF. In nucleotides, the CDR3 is TGTGCCAGCAGCTTAGTTGTAGCGGGGGGGCTGGGCACCGGGGAGCTGTTTTTT.

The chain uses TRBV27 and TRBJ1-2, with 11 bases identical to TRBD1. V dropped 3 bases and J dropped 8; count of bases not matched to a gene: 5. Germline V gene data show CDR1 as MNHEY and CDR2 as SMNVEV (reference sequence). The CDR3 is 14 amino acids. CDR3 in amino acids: CASSFGQGARGYTF. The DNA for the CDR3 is TGTGCCAGCAGTTTTGGACAGGGGGCGAGGGGCTACACCTTC.

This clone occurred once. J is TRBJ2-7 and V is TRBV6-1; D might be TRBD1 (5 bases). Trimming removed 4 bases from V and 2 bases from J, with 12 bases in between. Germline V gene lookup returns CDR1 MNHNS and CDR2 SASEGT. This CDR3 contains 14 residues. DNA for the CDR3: TGTGCCAGCAGTGTGGAGACAGAGCCCTACGAGCAGTACTTC. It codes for CASSVETEPYEQYF.

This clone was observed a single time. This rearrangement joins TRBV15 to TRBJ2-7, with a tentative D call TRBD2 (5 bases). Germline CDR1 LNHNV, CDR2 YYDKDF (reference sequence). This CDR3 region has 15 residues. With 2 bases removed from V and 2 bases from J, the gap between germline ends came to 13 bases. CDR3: CATSRSVGLAYEQYF. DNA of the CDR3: TGTGCCACCAGCAGATCCGTCGGACTCGCCTACGAGCAGTACTTC.

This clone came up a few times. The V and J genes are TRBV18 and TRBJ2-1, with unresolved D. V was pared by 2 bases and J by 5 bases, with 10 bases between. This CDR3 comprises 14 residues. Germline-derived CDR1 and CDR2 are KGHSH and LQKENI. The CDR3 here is CASSPTTRDNEQFF. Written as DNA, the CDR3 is TGTGCCAGCTCACCAACCACTCGGGACAATGAGCAGTTCTTC.

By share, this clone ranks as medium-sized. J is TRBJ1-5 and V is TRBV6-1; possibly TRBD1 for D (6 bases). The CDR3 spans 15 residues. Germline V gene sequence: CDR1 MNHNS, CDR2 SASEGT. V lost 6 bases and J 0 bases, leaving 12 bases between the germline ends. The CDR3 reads CASREGGGSNQPQHF. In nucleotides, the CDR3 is TGTGCCAGCAGGGAGGGAGGGGGTAGCAATCAGCCCCAGCATTTT.

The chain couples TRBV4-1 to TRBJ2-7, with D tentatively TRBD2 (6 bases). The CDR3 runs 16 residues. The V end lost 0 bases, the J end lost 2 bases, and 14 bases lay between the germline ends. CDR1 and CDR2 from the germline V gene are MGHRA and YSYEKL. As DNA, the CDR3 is TGCGCCAGCAGCCAAGACGGCGGAGGGCGGCCCTACGAGCAGTACTTC. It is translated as CASSQDGGGRPYEQYF.

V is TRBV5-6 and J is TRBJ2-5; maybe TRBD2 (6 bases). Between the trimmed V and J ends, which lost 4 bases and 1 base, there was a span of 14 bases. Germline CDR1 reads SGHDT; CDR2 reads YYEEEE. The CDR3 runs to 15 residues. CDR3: CASSPVLEGQETQYF. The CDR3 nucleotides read TGTGCCAGCAGCCCCGTCTTGGAGGGCCAAGAGACCCAGTACTTC.

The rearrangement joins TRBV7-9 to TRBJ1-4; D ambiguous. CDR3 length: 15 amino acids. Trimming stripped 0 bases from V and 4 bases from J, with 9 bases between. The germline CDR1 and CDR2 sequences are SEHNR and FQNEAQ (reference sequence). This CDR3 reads CASSLARGYNEKLFF. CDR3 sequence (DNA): TGTGCCAGCAGCTTAGCGAGAGGCTATAATGAAAAACTGTTTTTT.

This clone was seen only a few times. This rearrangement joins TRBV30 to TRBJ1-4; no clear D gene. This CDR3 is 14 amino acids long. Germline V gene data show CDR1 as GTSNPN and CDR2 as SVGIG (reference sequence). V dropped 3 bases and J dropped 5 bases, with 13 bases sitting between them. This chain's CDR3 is CAWSPGRPNEKLFF. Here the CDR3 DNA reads TGTGCCTGGAGCCCCGGCAGGCCAAATGAAAAACTGTTTTTT.

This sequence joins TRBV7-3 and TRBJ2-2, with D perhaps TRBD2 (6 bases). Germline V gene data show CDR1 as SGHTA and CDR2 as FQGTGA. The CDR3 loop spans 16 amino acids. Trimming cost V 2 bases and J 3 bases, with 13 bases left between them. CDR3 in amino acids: CASSLSEGGDTGELFF. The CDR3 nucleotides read TGTGCCAGCAGCTTATCAGAAGGAGGGGACACCGGGGAGCTGTTTTTT.

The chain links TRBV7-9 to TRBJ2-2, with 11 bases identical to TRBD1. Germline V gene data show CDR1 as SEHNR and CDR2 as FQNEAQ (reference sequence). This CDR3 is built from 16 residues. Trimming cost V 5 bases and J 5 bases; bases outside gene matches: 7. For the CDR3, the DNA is TGTGCCAGCAGCGACTCCGGGACAGGGGGGACCGGGGAGCTGTTTTTT. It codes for CASSDSGTGGTGELFF.

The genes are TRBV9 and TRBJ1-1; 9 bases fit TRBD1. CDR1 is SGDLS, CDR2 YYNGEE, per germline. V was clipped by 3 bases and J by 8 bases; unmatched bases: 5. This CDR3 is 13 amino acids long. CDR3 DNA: TGTGCCAGCAGCGCCGGGACAGGGTTGGAAGCTTTCTTT. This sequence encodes CASSAGTGLEAFF.

CDR3 region: CSARGGGLGYTF. As DNA, the CDR3 is TGCAGCGCTCGAGGGGGAGGGCTTGGCTACACCTTC. This chain joins TRBV29-1 and TRBJ1-2; possibly TRBD1 for D (6 bases). This CDR3 is built from 12 residues. Germline V lookup: CDR1 SQVTM, CDR2 ANQGSEA. Trimming left V 7 bases short and J 7 bases short, with 16 bases between.